These 20 T cell receptor beta chains were sequenced from one sample in a study of CD8 T cells in ankylosing spondylitis. In TCRdb, the 5' RACE reads were re-called with MiXCR into one record per CDR3 protein. The sample yields 100,000 or so distinct CDR3 sequences, 24% seen once. The specimen was synovial fluid, either unsorted or a sorted T cell fraction (not recorded which). These receptors came from a male donor with ankylosing spondylitis.

This chain's CDR3 is CASSPGQRVSHGYTF. The CDR3 DNA is TGTGCCAGCAGCCCCGGACAGAGGGTCTCTCATGGCTACACCTTC. The gene calls are TRBV7-9 and TRBJ1-2; D is possibly TRBD1 (6 bases). Per the germline V gene, CDR1 is SEHNR and CDR2 is FQNEAQ (reference sequence). This CDR3 spans 15 amino acids. The ends were cut back, 5 bases at V and 6 bases at J, with 19 bases in the middle.

V gene TRBV20-1 combines with J gene TRBJ2-3; TRBD2 matches 9 bases. This CDR3 contains 17 residues. V was clipped by 3 bases and J by 3 bases; unmatched bases: 13. Per the germline V gene, CDR1 is DFQATT and CDR2 is SNEGSKA (reference sequence). CDR3 loop: CSARAGVVAGVTDTQYF. CDR3 coding DNA: TGCAGTGCTAGGGCGGGGGTAGTAGCGGGAGTAACAGATACGCAGTATTTT.

The chain couples TRBV27 to TRBJ1-5; no definite D call. Trimming cost V 6 bases and J 4 bases, with 16 bases left between them. Germline CDR1 and CDR2: MNHEY and SMNVEV (reference sequence). This CDR3 spans 15 amino acids. The CDR3 here is CASRPYKGANQPQHF. CDR3 bases: TGTGCCAGCAGGCCTTACAAGGGAGCGAATCAGCCCCAGCATTTT.

The chain carries TRBV20-1 and TRBJ1-6; D unresolved. CDR1 and CDR2 from the germline V gene are DFQATT and SNEGSKA (reference sequence). The CDR3 runs 14 residues. V lost 5 bases, J lost 4 bases, and 12 bases lay in between. The CDR3 region is CSASPPGYNSPLHF. CDR3 nucleotide sequence: TGCAGTGCTTCTCCTCCGGGGTATAATTCACCCCTCCACTTT.

There are a few counts of this clonotype. The chain employs TRBV11-2 and TRBJ2-7; unclear D gene. V was clipped by 2 bases and J by 7 bases, with 12 bases between them. The germline V gene has CDR1 SGHAT and CDR2 FQNNGV. CDR3 length: 13 amino acids. The CDR3 DNA reads as TGTGCCAGCAGCTTATTAGGCCCTTCGGAGCAGTACTTC. Its protein is CASSLLGPSEQYF. The full variable domain, completed using reference TRBV11-2 and TRBJ2-7, is EAGVAQSPRYKIIEKRQSVAFWCNPISGHATLYWYQQILGQGPKLLIQFQNNGVVDDSQLPKDRFSAERLKGVDSTLKIQPAKLEDSAVYLCASSLLGPSEQYFGPGTRLTVT.

Many counts were recorded for this clonotype. The CDR3 sequence is CASSLGHVMNTEAFF. In nucleotides, the CDR3 is TGTGCCAGCAGCTTAGGTCACGTTATGAACACTGAAGCTTTCTTT. This chain connects TRBV7-8 to TRBJ1-1; D uncertain. This CDR3 comprises 15 residues. V lost 1 base, J lost 0 bases, and 9 bases lay in between. From germline, CDR1 is SGHVS and CDR2 FQNEAQ.

The rearrangement joins TRBV3-1 to TRBJ2-3; 12 nucleotides align to TRBD2. CDR3 length: 18 residues. V gave up 0 bases and J gave up 4 bases; unmatched junction bases: 8. The V gene's germline CDR1 is LGHDT and CDR2 YNNKEL (reference sequence). This CDR3 reads CASSQDPPGTSGSDTQYF. DNA of the CDR3: TGTGCCAGCAGCCAAGACCCGCCCGGGACTAGCGGGTCAGATACGCAGTATTTT.

This chain links TRBV5-1 with TRBJ1-2, with D uncertain. V dropped 1 base and J dropped 2 bases, with 12 bases sitting between them. The CDR3 has 15 amino acids. Looked up from germline, CDR1 is SGHRS and CDR2 is YFSETQ. CDR3 sequence: CASSLREGFNYGYTF. CDR3 DNA: TGCGCCAGCAGCTTGCGGGAGGGTTTCAACTATGGCTACACCTTC.

The rearrangement links TRBV12-3 or TRBV12-4 to TRBJ1-1; 8 bases fit TRBD1. This CDR3 contains 15 residues. V shed 6 bases and J 4 bases; nucleotides not matched to a gene: 10. The CDR3 region is CASRLNQGQGTEAFF. The DNA for the CDR3 is TGTGCCAGCAGACTCAACCAAGGACAGGGCACTGAAGCTTTCTTT.

The chain combines TRBV27 with TRBJ2-7; the D is unclear. The CDR3 is 12 residues long. CDR1 and CDR2 (germline): MNHEY, SMNVEV (reference sequence). The V end was cut by 2 bases, the J end by 3 bases, with 5 bases between. The DNA for the CDR3 is TGTGCCAGCAGTTTAAATGGCTACGAGCAGTACTTC. Its protein product is CASSLNGYEQYF.

This clonotype was counted between two and nine times. J is TRBJ2-7 and V is TRBV3-1; 9 nucleotides match TRBD2. Germline V gene sequence: CDR1 LGHDT, CDR2 YNNKEL (reference sequence). V lost 6 bases to trimming and J lost 0 bases; unmatched junction nucleotides: 0. CDR3 length: 13 residues. The CDR3 loop reads CASSSGSSYEQYV. The CDR3 nucleotides read TGTGCCAGCAGTAGCGGGAGCTCCTACGAGCAGTACGTC.

This clonotype appeared a few times. The genes are TRBV27 and TRBJ2-1, with TRBD1 matching 9 bases. V was clipped by 10 bases and J by 3 bases; unmatched bases: 7. Germline V gene sequence: CDR1 MNHEY, CDR2 SMNVEV (reference sequence). The CDR3 has 14 residues. DNA of the CDR3: TGTGCCAATATGAACAGGGGGCTCTACAATGAGCAGTTCTTC. Protein: CANMNRGLYNEQFF.

The chain carries TRBV11-2 and TRBJ2-1; TRBD2 agrees at 8 bases. CDR1 and CDR2 from the germline V gene are SGHAT and FQNNGV. CDR3 size: 18 residues. Losses at the gene ends were 7 bases for V and 4 bases for J; bases not matched to a gene: 18. The CDR3 nucleotides read TGTGCCAGCAACCCGGGGCTAGCGGGCGGCGCCCCTTACAATGAGCAGTTCTTC. Translating it yields CASNPGLAGGAPYNEQFF.

The rearrangement uses TRBV6-2 or TRBV6-3 and TRBJ2-7; D may be TRBD1 (5 bases). The CDR3 sequence is 12 residues long. The V gene lost 6 bases and the J gene lost 3 bases, with 9 bases spanning the gap. In germline, CDR1 is MNHEY, CDR2 SVGEGT. The CDR3 sequence is CASSTDSYEQYF. The CDR3 coding sequence is TGTGCCAGCAGCACCGACAGCTACGAGCAGTACTTC.

This clonotype has just a few counts. V is TRBV2 and J is TRBJ2-7; 8 bases align to TRBD2. Germline V gene sequence: CDR1 SNHLY, CDR2 FYNNEI. The CDR3 loop spans 16 amino acids. V shed 1 base and J 0 bases; nucleotides not matched to a gene: 5. For the CDR3, the DNA is TGTGCCAGCAGTGAAGGGATAGCGGGAAGCTCCTACGAGCAGTACGTC. Translation gives CASSEGIAGSSYEQYV.

The CDR3 coding sequence is TGCGCCAGCAGCCTTCGCGCGGAACTTAACACTGAAGCTTTCTTT. Residues: CASSLRAELNTEAFF. V gene TRBV5-1 combines with J gene TRBJ1-1; D unclear. The V gene's germline CDR1 is SGHRS and CDR2 YFSETQ. The CDR3 has 15 amino acids. Between the trimmed V and J ends, which lost 4 bases and 2 bases, there was a span of 15 bases.

This clonotype was counted many times. The rearrangement joins TRBV7-2 to TRBJ1-1; D gene uncertain. Trimming stripped 3 bases from V and 0 bases from J, with 5 bases between. Germline CDR1 reads SGHTA; CDR2 reads FQGNSA. This CDR3 has 13 amino acids. The CDR3 sequence is CASSFRMNTEAFF. The CDR3 DNA reads TGTGCCAGCAGCTTTCGCATGAACACTGAAGCTTTCTTT.

The rearrangement links TRBV19 to TRBJ1-1, with 8 nucleotides matching TRBD1. Germline V gene data show CDR1 as LNHDA and CDR2 as SQIVND (reference sequence). The CDR3 spans 15 residues. The junction had 13 bases not matched to a gene; V was cut back by 6 bases and J by 7 bases. CDR3 protein: CASSIRVGQVREAFF. The CDR3 region has the DNA TGTGCCAGTAGCATCCGCGTGGGACAGGTACGTGAAGCTTTCTTT. Looking up the rest from reference TRBV19 and TRBJ1-1 gives the full variable domain: DGGITQSPKYLFRKEGQNVTLSCEQNLNHDAMYWYRQDPGQGLRLIYYSQIVNDFQKGDIAEGYSVSREKKESFPLTVTSAQKNPTAFYLCASSIRVGQVREAFFGQGTRLTVV.

J is TRBJ2-1 and V is TRBV11-2; D not certain. Germline V gene sequence: CDR1 SGHAT, CDR2 FQNNGV. V was shortened by 3 bases and J by 0 bases, with 12 bases between the two germline ends. The CDR3 consists of 16 residues. CDR3 region: CASSFTQVSSYNEQFF. The CDR3 nucleotides are TGTGCCAGCAGCTTTACCCAAGTCAGCTCCTACAATGAGCAGTTCTTC.

This clonotype was observed a few times. The chain recombines TRBV7-9 with TRBJ2-1; D remains unclear. The V gene's germline CDR1 is SEHNR and CDR2 FQNEAQ (reference sequence). This CDR3 is 12 amino acids long. V was cut by 5 bases and J by 7 bases, with 9 bases left in between. CDR3 in amino acids: CASSPWDNEQFF. CDR3 bases: TGTGCCAGCAGCCCTTGGGATAATGAGCAGTTCTTC.